This TCR beta chain came from a study of cytomegalovirus exposure and HLA in healthy donors. PCR used 60 Vbeta primers and 13 Jbeta primers. The table came from immunoSEQ multiplex PCR; TCRdb's copy has only in-frame clones and leaves some out. The sample has fewer than 65,000 clones, about 87% seen once; the top ten hold less than 1.5%. The CDR3 covers 12 residues. Trimming stripped 6 bases from V and 5 bases from J, with 7 bases between. The germline CDR1 and CDR2 sequences are MNHEY and SVGAGI. The sequenced material came from PBMCs. The source of this sequence is a man between 18 and 29 years old in good health and CMV-seronegative. V is TRBV6-5 and J is TRBJ1-4; the D is unclear. CDR3 sequence (DNA): TGTGCCAGCAGGGGCCCCAATGAAAAACTGTTTTTT. This sequence encodes CASRGPNEKLFF.